These T cell receptor beta chains were read from a single sample in a study of early T cells in non-severe SARS-CoV-2 infection. A single record per CDR3 protein comes from TCRdb applying MiXCR to the 5' RACE reads. The repertoire holds 40,000 to 60,000 distinct CDR3 sequences, with less than 4.5% as singletons. The source material was whole blood. These receptors all stem from an adult who was a healthcare worker with PCR-confirmed SARS-CoV-2 infection or an uninfected control (not recorded which). Both conserved end residues are part of each CDR3. Fields, in order: J gene, V gene, clone size, D gene, CDR3 DNA, CDR3 protein. D genes are given only for firm matches. Expanded clones get a size class; other rows say once, few or many, or leave the size out.

TRBJ2-3	TRBV7-6	NA	NA	TGTGCCAGCAGGGCCCTCAGGGGAACAGATACGCAGTATTTT	CASRALRGTDTQYF
TRBJ2-3	TRBV7-2	many	TRBD2	TGTGCCAGCAGCCCGACTGGCGGGGGGGTGTCAGATACGCAGTATTTT	CASSPTGGGVSDTQYF
TRBJ2-6	TRBV7-8	many	TRBD1	TGTGCCAGCAGGTTAAAGAGGGACAGCTTTTCCTCTGGGGCCAACGTCCTGACTTTC	CASRLKRDSFSSGANVLTF
TRBJ2-7	TRBV12-3/TRBV12-4	many	TRBD1	TGTGCCAGCAGCCTGGGGGAGCTAACAGGGGATTACGAGCAGTACTTC	CASSLGELTGDYEQYF
TRBJ2-1	TRBV2	many	TRBD2	TGTGCCAGCAGTTTTCAAGCGGGGTATAGTTACAATGAGCAGTTCTTC	CASSFQAGYSYNEQFF
TRBJ2-7	TRBV4-3	few	NA	TGCGCCAGCAGCCAAGCCCCGACAGTAACCTACGAGCAGTACTTC	CASSQAPTVTYEQYF
TRBJ1-4	TRBV3-1	few	NA	TGTGCCAGCAGCCAAGGCCAGGAGTTAGGAAAACTGTTTTTT	CASSQGQELGKLFF
TRBJ1-5	TRBV20-1	many	NA	TGCAGTGTATCCGTCGGGGAGACAAATCAGCCCCAGCATTTT	CSVSVGETNQPQHF
TRBJ2-7	TRBV13	NA	TRBD2	TGTGCCAGCAGCTTAGGTCCGGGAGGGGAGCAGTACTTC	CASSLGPGGEQYF
TRBJ2-7	TRBV20-1	NA	TRBD2	TGCAGTGCAAGGACTAGCGGGAGCTCCTACGAGCAGTACTTC	CSARTSGSSYEQYF
TRBJ2-1	TRBV19	many	NA	TGTGCCAGTAGTCTCAACAGGGCAGCCTCCTACAATGAGCAGTTCTTC	CASSLNRAASYNEQFF
TRBJ2-4	TRBV4-3	many	NA	TGCGCCAGCAGCCAAGGATCCGACTGGGGCAGGAACATTCAGTACTTC	CASSQGSDWGRNIQYF
TRBJ1-1	TRBV5-1	many	NA	TGCGCCAGCAGTCCAGATGGGGGGCATAACACTGAAGCTTTCTTT	CASSPDGGHNTEAFF
TRBJ2-7	TRBV7-2	many	TRBD1	TGTGCCAGCAGCTCTACAGGGGGTGGCCGTGAGCAGTACTTC	CASSSTGGGREQYF
TRBJ2-7	TRBV7-2	many	NA	TGTGCCAGCAGCTTACAGAGGGTCTCCTACGAGCAGTACTTC	CASSLQRVSYEQYF
TRBJ2-5	TRBV24-1	many	NA	TGTGCCACTGAGTCCGGGGCTGAGACCCAGTACTTC	CATESGAETQYF
TRBJ2-2	TRBV19	many	NA	TGTGCCAGTAGGATCAGGGAGTCCGGGGAGCTGTTTTTT	CASRIRESGELFF
TRBJ1-2	TRBV7-2	many	TRBD1	TGTGCCAGCAGCGCCGGGACAGGAAATGATGGCTACACCTTC	CASSAGTGNDGYTF
TRBJ1-1	TRBV20-1	few	NA	TGCAGTGCTAGAGACGATGGGGATCGGGGCCGTAAGACTGAAGCTTTCTTT	CSARDDGDRGRKTEAFF
TRBJ2-1	TRBV6-1	many	NA	TGTGCCAGCAGTGAAGCACCTTCCGATGAGCAGTTCTTC	CASSEAPSDEQFF
TRBJ2-7	TRBV10-3	many	NA	TGTGCCATCAGTGAACCCAGCAGCTACGAGCAGTACTTC	CAISEPSSYEQYF
TRBJ2-2	TRBV5-1	many	NA	TGCGCCAGCAGCTGGGGAATAGGGGAAGCGAACACCGGGGAGCTGTTTTTT	CASSWGIGEANTGELFF
TRBJ1-3	TRBV13	many	NA	TGTGCCAGCAGCTTAGGCGCAGGGCAAATCGGAAACACCATATATTTT	CASSLGAGQIGNTIYF
TRBJ2-1	TRBV5-1	many	TRBD2	TGCGCCAGCAGCCTCCTTAGCGGGGGGGCCCGGGAGCAGTTCTTC	CASSLLSGGAREQFF
TRBJ2-3	TRBV5-1	many	NA	TGCGCCAGCAGCGGGGGCCGACAGCGTAGCACAGATACGCAGTATTTT	CASSGGRQRSTDTQYF
TRBJ2-3	TRBV25-1	many	NA	TGTGCCAGCAGTGAATCTAAGGGTAGCACAGATACGCAGTATTTT	CASSESKGSTDTQYF
TRBJ2-3	TRBV20-1	many	TRBD2	TGCAGTGCTAGGATAGCGGGGCTACTAGGAGATACGCAGTATTTT	CSARIAGLLGDTQYF
TRBJ2-6	TRBV19	few	NA	TGTGCCAGTAGCCTACAGGGAGGACTAGCTGGGGCCAACGTCCTGACTTTC	CASSLQGGLAGANVLTF
TRBJ2-1	TRBV4-3	NA	TRBD2	TGCGCCAGCAGCCAAGATTGGGAATCGGGGGGACTAGCGAATATCAATGAGCAGTTCTTC	CASSQDWESGGLANINEQFF
TRBJ2-6	TRBV7-8	NA	NA	TGTGCCAGCAGCTTATGGGGGACCCCTGGGGCCAACGTCCTGACTTTC	CASSLWGTPGANVLTF
TRBJ2-3	TRBV2	many	TRBD2	TGTGCCAGCAGTGAAGTAACTAGCGGATCCACAGATACGCAGTATTTT	CASSEVTSGSTDTQYF
TRBJ2-1	TRBV6-2/TRBV6-3	many	NA	TGTGCCAGCAGTTACAGTCGGCGGGCCCCCAGTCGCAATGAGCAGTTCTTC	CASSYSRRAPSRNEQFF
TRBJ2-1	TRBV13	many	TRBD2	TGTGCCAGCAACTATCTTACCGGGACTAGTGTCGATGAGCAGTTCTTC	CASNYLTGTSVDEQFF
TRBJ2-1	TRBV6-5	NA	NA	TGTGCCAGCAGTTACTCGATGGGGGTTGAGCAGTTCTTC	CASSYSMGVEQFF
TRBJ2-4	TRBV12-3/TRBV12-4	many	NA	TGTGCCAGCAGTTTAGGTGTCGATGGGGCCAAAAACATTCAGTACTTC	CASSLGVDGAKNIQYF
TRBJ1-5	TRBV2	few	NA	TGTGCCAGCAGTGAAAACGGGGGCAATCAGCCCCAGCATTTT	CASSENGGNQPQHF
TRBJ2-3	TRBV20-1	few	NA	TGCAGTGCTAGTGGTTCATCAGATACGCAGTATTTT	CSASGSSDTQYF
TRBJ1-1	TRBV19	NA	NA	TGTGCCAGTAGGCTGAACACTGAAGCTTTCTTT	CASRLNTEAFF
TRBJ1-1	TRBV11-2	many	NA	TGTGCCAGCAGCTTCTGGACAGCCAACACTGAAGCTTTCTTT	CASSFWTANTEAFF
TRBJ1-1	TRBV10-3	many	NA	TGTGCCATCAGTGAGTCGAATGAACAAAAAGCTGAAGCTTTCTTT	CAISESNEQKAEAFF
TRBJ2-7	TRBV6-6	many	NA	TGTGCCAGCAGCCCCCGGCAGGGTGGCTCCTACGAGCAGTACTTC	CASSPRQGGSYEQYF
TRBJ1-4	TRBV28	many	TRBD1	TGTGCCAGCAGTTCATGGACAGGGGGTAATGAAAAACTGTTTTTT	CASSSWTGGNEKLFF
TRBJ2-3	TRBV29-1	NA	TRBD2	TGCAGCGTTTCGACTAGCTTTAAAGATACGCAGTATTTT	CSVSTSFKDTQYF
TRBJ2-5	TRBV7-8	many	TRBD2	TGTGCCAGCAGTTTTCGACTAGCGGAAGAGACCCAGTACTTC	CASSFRLAEETQYF
TRBJ2-4	TRBV27	many	NA	TGTGCCAGCAGCACAAGTGTCTCACTAGCCAAAAACATTCAGTACTTC	CASSTSVSLAKNIQYF
TRBJ2-7	TRBV27	many	NA	TGTGCCAGCAGTCCCAACGGAGGGGCCACGGAGCAGTACTTC	CASSPNGGATEQYF